This entry lists 8 T cell receptor beta chains sequenced from one sample in a study of control samples from healthy donors and cancer patients (TCRdb year 2020). The library was made by the immunoSEQ multiplex PCR assay. Drawn from immuneACCESS, this table holds only the in-frame rearrangements with V and J called that TCRdb kept. Clones are partly lost; checked studies trace under half to an unresolved V gene and leave the rest unexplained. Here the sample has 170,000 or so clones; more than 85% occur a single time. Of the sample, approximately 2% is held by the ten largest clones. The sequenced material came from blood. The receptors come from a middle-aged woman in good health.

The chain employs TRBV5-4 and TRBJ1-2; 7 bases are shared with TRBD1. The trim removed 2 bases at V and 5 bases at J, leaving 12 bases unmatched. Per the germline V gene, CDR1 is SGHNT and CDR2 is YYREEE (reference sequence). The CDR3 spans 16 residues. CDR3: CASSLGGGQTLYGYTF. For the CDR3, the DNA is TGTGCCAGCAGCTTAGGGGGCGGCCAAACTCTATATGGCTACACCTTC.

This chain uses TRBV5-1 with TRBJ2-7; D unclear. Trimming removed 0 bases at V and 2 bases at J, with 6 bases between. CDR1 is SGHRS and CDR2 is YFSETQ in the germline V gene. This CDR3 contains 13 residues. Here the CDR3 reads CASSLVVTYEQYF. The CDR3 DNA follows: TGCGCCAGCAGCTTGGTAGTGACCTACGAGCAGTACTTC. The full variable domain, rest sourced from reference TRBV5-1 and TRBJ2-7, is KAGVTQTPRYLIKTRGQQVTLSCSPISGHRSVSWYQQTPGQGLQFLFEYFSETQRNKGNFPGRFSGRQFSNSRSEMNVSTLELGDSALYLCASSLVVTYEQYFGPGTRLTVT.

The chain recombines TRBV27 with TRBJ1-1; D call uncertain. Trimming left V 5 bases short and J 4 bases short, with 17 bases between. There are 15 residues in the CDR3. Germline V gene sequence: CDR1 MNHEY, CDR2 SMNVEV (reference sequence). DNA for the CDR3: TGTGCCAGCAGTCTTCCCAAGCACATCATCACTGAAGCTTTCTTT. Protein product: CASSLPKHIITEAFF.

This chain links TRBV9 with TRBJ2-7, with D perhaps TRBD1 (5 bases). The CDR3 sequence is 15 residues long. Germline assignment: CDR1 SGDLS and CDR2 YYNGEE. The V end lost 3 bases, the J end lost 0 bases, and 13 bases lay between the germline ends. In nucleotides, the CDR3 is TGTGCCAGCAGCGCCTACAGGAGACCCTCCTACGAGCAGTACTTC. Translating gives CASSAYRRPSYEQYF.

The genes are TRBV6-1 and TRBJ2-7, with TRBD1 as a possible D gene (6 bases). Per germline, CDR1 MNHNS and CDR2 SASEGT. The CDR3 loop spans 14 amino acids. V lost 2 bases and J lost 2, with 10 bases in between. CDR3 residues: CASSEIEGAYEQYF. The CDR3 bases are TGTGCCAGCAGTGAAATCGAGGGGGCCTACGAGCAGTACTTC.

This chain uses TRBV5-6 with TRBJ1-2; 9 bases agree with TRBD1. CDR3 size: 14 residues. Germline V gene lookup returns CDR1 SGHDT and CDR2 YYEEEE. Unmatched junction bases numbered 4, after V lost 4 bases and J lost 3 bases. CDR3 DNA: TGTGCCAGCAGCCCGGGACAGGGTTACTATGGCTACACCTTC. Protein product: CASSPGQGYYGYTF.

This clone was picked up a small number of times. This sequence joins TRBV27 and TRBJ2-1, with no clear D. Looked up from germline, CDR1 is MNHEY and CDR2 is SMNVEV (reference sequence). V gave up 4 bases and J gave up 9 bases, with 16 bases separating them. The CDR3 covers 14 residues. The DNA of the CDR3 is TGTGCCAGCAGTTCCAACTTCCCCGCGGCTGAGCAGTTCTTC. Protein product: CASSSNFPAAEQFF.

The CDR3 sequence is CASSLGRQGFQETQYF. The DNA of the CDR3 is TGTGCCAGCAGCTTGGGAAGACAGGGATTCCAAGAGACCCAGTACTTC. This chain connects TRBV5-8 to TRBJ2-5; TRBD1 matches at 7 bases. Germline V lookup: CDR1 SGHTS, CDR2 YDEGEE. The ends lost 0 bases at V and 1 base at J; junction bases unmatched: 6. The CDR3 has 16 residues.